The next 26 T cell receptor beta chains were all read from a single sample in a study of T cells after posttransplantation cyclophosphamide. Treatment was busulfan-fludarabine conditioning, a marrow graft, and cyclophosphamide on days +3 and +4. Clones were sequenced by immunoSEQ multiplex PCR, and TCRdb holds only the in-frame ones, with some missing. The table records under 20,000 clones, roughly 72% of them present only once. The sample consisted of PBMCs, taken after an allogeneic stem cell transplant with post-transplant cyclophosphamide. These receptors were taken from a male patient between 25 and 39 years old who received an allogeneic stem cell transplant from a related donor, was CMV-positive, and had acute GVHD only. Part of the T cells may come from the graft donor.

The chain has TRBV12-5 and TRBJ1-5; unclear D gene. Germline V gene sequence: CDR1 LGHNT, CDR2 FRNRAP. This CDR3 has 15 amino acids. The V gene lost 6 bases and the J gene lost 2 bases, with 14 bases spanning the gap. CDR3 loop: CASGDWAYGNQPQHF. The CDR3 nucleotides read TGTGCTAGTGGGGATTGGGCGTACGGCAATCAGCCCCAGCATTTT.

This chain uses TRBV14 with TRBJ2-7; D call uncertain. This CDR3 region has 14 residues. The ends were cut back, 1 base at V and 2 bases at J, with 9 bases in the middle. CDR1 is SGHDN, CDR2 FVKESK, per germline. CDR3 DNA sequence: TGTGCCAGCAGCCAAGTACTGTACGCCTACGAGCAGTACTTC. Amino acids: CASSQVLYAYEQYF.

V and J are TRBV19 and TRBJ1-5; D gene ambiguous. Trimming took 0 bases from V and 2 from J, leaving 14 bases between them. CDR1 is LNHDA, CDR2 SQIVND, per germline (reference sequence). This CDR3 has 17 residues. The CDR3 sequence: CASSIDHNFRGNQPQHF. For the CDR3, the DNA is TGTGCCAGTAGTATAGATCATAATTTCCGCGGCAATCAGCCCCAGCATTTT.

The chain couples TRBV7-9 to TRBJ1-1, with 8 bases lining up with TRBD1. The CDR3 has 17 residues. Germline-derived CDR1 and CDR2 are SEHNR and FQNEAQ (reference sequence). V lost 2 bases and J lost 1; bases outside the gene matches: 9. The CDR3 sequence: CASSLPRDRYWNTEAFF. CDR3 coding DNA: TGTGCCAGCAGCTTACCCCGGGACAGGTATTGGAACACTGAAGCTTTCTTT.

The chain has TRBV4-2 and TRBJ2-5; weak D call: TRBD1 (6 bases). The CDR3 totals 15 residues. Germline V gene sequence: CDR1 LGHNA, CDR2 YNFKEQ. Trimming removed 0 bases at V and 5 bases at J, with 13 bases between. CDR3 sequence: CASSQDPGVFETQYF. DNA for the CDR3: TGTGCCAGCAGCCAAGATCCAGGGGTTTTCGAGACCCAGTACTTC.

The chain employs TRBV7-9 and TRBJ1-2; 8 nucleotides match TRBD1. CDR3 length: 16 amino acids. Germline CDR1 is SEHNR and CDR2 is FQNEAQ (reference sequence). V trimming: 4 bases; J trimming: 3 bases; junction bases outside the gene matches: 10. The CDR3 coding sequence is TGTGCCAGCAGCTCCGGACAGGGTATTCCTTACTATGGCTACACCTTC. This gives the protein CASSSGQGIPYYGYTF.

The gene calls are TRBV5-1 and TRBJ2-5; a possible D gene is TRBD1 (6 bases). The CDR3 has 14 amino acids. Looked up from germline, CDR1 is SGHRS and CDR2 is YFSETQ. The V and J ends lost 4 bases and 5 bases respectively, with 15 bases between them. CDR3 region: CASSLRQVRETQYF. CDR3 DNA sequence: TGCGCCAGCAGCCTTAGACAGGTTAGGGAGACCCAGTACTTC.

This chain uses TRBV4-3 with TRBJ1-1, with D perhaps TRBD1 (5 bases). Germline V gene lookup returns CDR1 LGHNA and CDR2 YSLEER. This CDR3 is built from 14 residues. The ends were cut back, 3 bases at V and 1 base at J, with 9 bases in the middle. In DNA form, the CDR3 reads TGCGCCAGCAGCCATGGGGGGACGAACACTGAAGCTTTCTTT. Its protein is CASSHGGTNTEAFF.

V and J are TRBV7-2 and TRBJ2-3; 9 bases are a match to TRBD2. V lost 2 bases, J lost 5 bases, and 8 bases stayed unmatched. The germline gives CDR1 SGHTA, CDR2 FQGNSA. The CDR3 covers 16 residues. The CDR3 sequence is CASSLSAGGSLDTQYF. In DNA, the CDR3 is TGTGCCAGCAGCTTATCGGCGGGGGGGTCGCTAGATACGCAGTATTTT. Filled out from reference TRBV7-2 and TRBJ2-3, the complete variable domain reads GAGVSQSPSNKVTEKGKDVELRCDPISGHTALYWYRQSLGQGLEFLIYFQGNSAPDKSGLPSDRFSAERTGGSVSTLTIQRTQQEDSAVYLCASSLSAGGSLDTQYFGPGTRLTVL.

The chain carries TRBV7-2 and TRBJ2-3, with 7 positions matching TRBD2. The germline CDR1 and CDR2 sequences are SGHTA and FQGNSA. With V trimmed by 3 bases and J by 2 bases, 5 bases remained unmatched. The CDR3 consists of 15 residues. The CDR3 protein is CASSFWSGDTDTQYF. CDR3 nucleotides: TGTGCCAGCAGCTTTTGGAGCGGGGACACAGATACGCAGTATTTT.

The V gene is TRBV6-4, the J gene TRBJ1-6, with a tentative D call TRBD1 (5 bases). With 3 bases removed from V and 8 bases from J, the gap between germline ends came to 14 bases. The CDR3 spans 15 residues. Germline V gives CDR1 MRHNA, CDR2 SNTAGT. The chain's CDR3 is CASSERAGRDSPLHF. CDR3 nucleotides: TGTGCCAGCAGTGAGCGGGCAGGGAGGGATTCACCCCTCCACTTT.

This chain joins TRBV6-6 and TRBJ1-4; 8 nucleotides match TRBD1. After removal of 2 bases from V and 4 bases from J, the junction contained 3 bases not matched to a gene. Germline V CDR1 and CDR2: MNHNY, SVGAGI (reference sequence). The CDR3 has 15 residues. CDR3 amino acids: CASSYRTGLNEKLFF. The CDR3 bases are TGTGCCAGCAGTTACCGGACAGGGCTTAATGAAAAACTGTTTTTT.

This chain links TRBV19 with TRBJ2-7; D remains unclear. Trimming pared 2 bases from V and 0 bases from J, leaving 8 bases between. The CDR3 extends over 14 amino acids. Germline V gene data show CDR1 as LNHDA and CDR2 as SQIVND (reference sequence). The CDR3: CASSITSSSYEQYF. CDR3 nucleotides: TGTGCCAGTAGTATAACCTCGAGCTCCTACGAGCAGTACTTC.

This rearrangement joins TRBV7-2 to TRBJ2-7; 12 nucleotides line up with TRBD1. Per germline, CDR1 SGHTA and CDR2 FQGNSA. This CDR3 has 14 amino acids. V lost 7 bases and J lost 2; bases outside the gene matches: 3. CDR3 DNA sequence: TGTGCCAGCACCGGGACAGGGGGCCCCTACGAGCAGTACTTC. Its translation: CASTGTGGPYEQYF.

V usage is TRBV18 and J usage is TRBJ2-7, with D maybe TRBD2 (7 bases). Germline V gives CDR1 KGHSH, CDR2 LQKENI. Deletions cut 0 bases from V and 4 bases from J, with 13 bases between. The CDR3 is made up of 15 amino acids. The CDR3 region is CASSPPSRGGYEQYF. In nucleotides, the CDR3 is TGTGCCAGCTCACCACCGAGCAGGGGAGGGTACGAGCAGTACTTC.

V is TRBV10-2 and J is TRBJ2-2; 13 bases match TRBD2. The germline V gene has CDR1 WSHSY and CDR2 SAAADI. Unmatched junction bases numbered 7, after V lost 6 bases and J lost 6 bases. The CDR3 has 16 residues. The CDR3 is CASRGLAGLRAGELFF. The CDR3 bases are TGCGCCAGCAGGGGACTAGCGGGGCTCCGGGCCGGGGAGCTGTTTTTT.

The rearrangement joins TRBV7-9 to TRBJ1-5, with a weak D call TRBD1 (6 bases). V was shortened by 2 bases and J by 5 bases, with 7 bases between the two germline ends. Germline CDR1 and CDR2: SEHNR and FQNEAQ (reference sequence). The CDR3 spans 13 residues. The CDR3 DNA sequence: TGTGCCAGCAGCTTACACAGGGATCAGCCCCAGCATTTT. Its translation: CASSLHRDQPQHF.

A few counts support this clone. The genes are TRBV11-3 and TRBJ2-2, with a tentative D call TRBD1 (8 bases). Germline CDR1 and CDR2: SGHNT and YENEEA. Trimming shortened V by 5 bases and J by 2 bases, and 12 bases separated the two germline ends. The CDR3 is made up of 15 amino acids. The CDR3 DNA reads as TGTGCCAGCAGCCACAGGGGGGGCAACACCGGGGAGCTGTTTTTT. It yields the protein CASSHRGGNTGELFF.

The chain couples TRBV9 to TRBJ2-2, with TRBD1 as a possible D gene (5 bases). Germline CDR1 is SGDLS and CDR2 is YYNGEE. This CDR3 is built from 14 residues. Between the trimmed V and J ends, which lost 3 bases and 1 base, there was a span of 7 bases. The CDR3 sequence is CASSEQGNTGELFF. CDR3 coding DNA: TGTGCCAGCAGCGAGCAGGGGAACACCGGGGAGCTGTTTTTT. The full variable domain, completed using reference TRBV9 and TRBJ2-2, is DSGVTQTPKHLITATGQRVTLRCSPRSGDLSVYWYQQSLDQGLQFLIQYYNGEERAKGNILERFSAQQFPDLHSELNLSSLELGDSALYFCASSEQGNTGELFFGEGSRLTVL.

This clone showed up just a few times. This chain links TRBV5-1 with TRBJ1-2, with a weak D call TRBD1 (6 bases). Germline V gene lookup returns CDR1 SGHRS and CDR2 YFSETQ. The CDR3 is made up of 14 amino acids. V shed 0 bases and J shed 6 bases, with 12 bases lying between them. The DNA for the CDR3 is TGCGCCAGCAGCTTGGACAGGGCGAATGATGGCTACACCTTC. This codes for CASSLDRANDGYTF.

V is TRBV6-5 and J is TRBJ1-3, with TRBD1 matching over 9 bases. This CDR3 contains 14 residues. Germline lookup yields CDR1 MNHEY and CDR2 SVGAGI. The V gene end was trimmed by 6 bases and the J gene end by 4 bases; junction bases not matched to a gene: 4. The CDR3 spells CASSLGQGGNTIYF. CDR3 sequence (DNA): TGTGCCAGCAGCCTGGGACAGGGAGGAAACACCATATATTTT.

This clone came up once. The rearrangement joins TRBV7-6 to TRBJ2-7; D is possibly TRBD2 (6 bases). Germline lookup yields CDR1 SGHVS and CDR2 FNYEAQ. This CDR3 has 13 residues. V lost 1 base and J 6 bases, leaving 10 bases between the germline ends. The CDR3 bases are TGTGCCAGCAGCTTAGTGGGGGGTGGCGAGCAGTACTTC. Encoded protein: CASSLVGGGEQYF.

This clone has just one count. This chain uses TRBV5-6 with TRBJ2-1, with 9 bases aligning to TRBD2. CDR3 length: 15 residues. J lost 8 bases, V lost 1 base, and 7 bases had no gene match. From germline, CDR1 is SGHDT and CDR2 YYEEEE. The CDR3 DNA reads as TGTGCCAGCAGCTTGTGGGCGGGGGGGCCCTATGAGCAGTTCTTC. This sequence encodes CASSLWAGGPYEQFF.

This clone turned up a few times. The chain couples TRBV29-1 to TRBJ1-2; 7 bases agree with TRBD1. The CDR3 sequence is 14 residues long. V lost 2 bases to trimming and J lost 2 bases; unmatched junction nucleotides: 5. Germline V gives CDR1 SQVTM, CDR2 ANQGSEA. CDR3 loop: CSVEQQGPNYGYTF. The CDR3 nucleotides are TGCAGCGTTGAACAACAGGGGCCCAACTATGGCTACACCTTC.

This sequence joins TRBV19 and TRBJ1-1; 9 nucleotides match TRBD1. Trimming at V came to 5 bases and at J to 0 bases, leaving 4 bases not matched to a gene. Germline values: CDR1 LNHDA, CDR2 SQIVND (reference sequence). The CDR3 runs to 15 residues. The CDR3: CASSFGTGMNTEAFF. The CDR3 DNA reads TGTGCCAGTAGTTTCGGGACAGGGATGAACACTGAAGCTTTCTTT.

The J gene is TRBJ2-7, the V gene TRBV5-1, with D possibly being TRBD1 (6 bases). V lost 6 bases, J lost 0 bases, and 22 bases lay in between. Per germline, CDR1 SGHRS and CDR2 YFSETQ. The CDR3 extends over 17 amino acids. CDR3 amino acids: CASTATGQTTSSYEQYF. The CDR3 region has the DNA TGCGCCAGCACCGCTACTGGACAGACCACTAGCTCCTACGAGCAGTACTTC.